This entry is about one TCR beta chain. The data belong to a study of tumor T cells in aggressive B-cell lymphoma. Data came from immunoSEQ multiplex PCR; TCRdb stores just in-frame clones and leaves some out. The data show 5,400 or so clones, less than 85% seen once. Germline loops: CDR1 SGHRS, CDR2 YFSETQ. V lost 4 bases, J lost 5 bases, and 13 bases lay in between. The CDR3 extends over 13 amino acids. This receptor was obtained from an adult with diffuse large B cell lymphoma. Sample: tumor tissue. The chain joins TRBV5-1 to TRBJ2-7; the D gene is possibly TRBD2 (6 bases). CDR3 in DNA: TGCGCCAGCAGCGTCGACTGGGGGGACGAGCAGTACTTC. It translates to CASSVDWGDEQYF.